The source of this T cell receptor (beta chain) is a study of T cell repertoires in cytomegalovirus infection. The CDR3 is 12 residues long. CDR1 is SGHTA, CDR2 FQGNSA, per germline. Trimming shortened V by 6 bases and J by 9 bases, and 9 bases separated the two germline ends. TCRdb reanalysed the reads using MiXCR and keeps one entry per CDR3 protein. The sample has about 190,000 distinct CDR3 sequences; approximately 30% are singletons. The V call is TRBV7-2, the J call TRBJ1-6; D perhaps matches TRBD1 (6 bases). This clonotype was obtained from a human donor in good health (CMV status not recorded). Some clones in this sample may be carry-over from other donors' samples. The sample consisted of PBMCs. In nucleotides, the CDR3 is TGTGCCAGCAGGGGGGGCGGTTCACCCCTCCACTTT. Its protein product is CASRGGGSPLHF.